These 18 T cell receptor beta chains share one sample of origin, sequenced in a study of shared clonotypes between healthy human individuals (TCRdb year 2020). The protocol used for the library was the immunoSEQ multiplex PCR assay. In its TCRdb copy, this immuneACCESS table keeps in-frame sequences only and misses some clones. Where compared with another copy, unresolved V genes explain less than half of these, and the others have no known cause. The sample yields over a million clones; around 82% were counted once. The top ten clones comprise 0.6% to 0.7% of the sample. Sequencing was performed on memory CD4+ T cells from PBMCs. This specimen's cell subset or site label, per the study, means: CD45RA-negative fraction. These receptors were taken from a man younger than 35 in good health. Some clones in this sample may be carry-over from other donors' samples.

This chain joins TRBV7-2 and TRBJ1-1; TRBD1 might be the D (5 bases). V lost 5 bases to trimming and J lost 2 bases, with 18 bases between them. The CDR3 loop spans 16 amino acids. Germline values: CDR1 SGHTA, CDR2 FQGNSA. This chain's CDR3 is CASSPNRPPANTEAFF. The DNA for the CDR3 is TGTGCCAGCAGCCCAAACAGGCCCCCCGCCAACACTGAAGCTTTCTTT.

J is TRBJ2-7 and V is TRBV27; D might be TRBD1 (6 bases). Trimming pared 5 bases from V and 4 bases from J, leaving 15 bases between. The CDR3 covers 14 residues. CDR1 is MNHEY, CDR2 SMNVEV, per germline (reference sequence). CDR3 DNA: TGTGCCAGCAGTCCCCATACAGGGATTTACGAGCAGTACTTC. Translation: CASSPHTGIYEQYF.

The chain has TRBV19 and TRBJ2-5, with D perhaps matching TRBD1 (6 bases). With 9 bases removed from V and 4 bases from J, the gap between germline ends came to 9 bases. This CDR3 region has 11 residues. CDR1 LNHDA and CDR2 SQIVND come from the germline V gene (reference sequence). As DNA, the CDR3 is TGTGCCAGCAGGGGCCGAGAGACCCAGTACTTC. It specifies CASRGRETQYF.

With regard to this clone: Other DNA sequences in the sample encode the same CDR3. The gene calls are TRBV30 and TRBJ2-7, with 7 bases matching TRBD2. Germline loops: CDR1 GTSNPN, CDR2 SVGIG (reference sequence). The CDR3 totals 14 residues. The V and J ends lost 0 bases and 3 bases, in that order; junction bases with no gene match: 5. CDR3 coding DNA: TGTGCCTGGAGTGTACGGGGCGGGAGCTACGAGCAGTACTTC. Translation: CAWSVRGGSYEQYF.

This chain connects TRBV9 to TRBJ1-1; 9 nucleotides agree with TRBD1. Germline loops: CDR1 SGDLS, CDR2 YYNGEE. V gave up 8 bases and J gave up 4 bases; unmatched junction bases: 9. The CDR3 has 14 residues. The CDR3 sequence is CASTQGAFSTEAFF. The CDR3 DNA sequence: TGTGCCAGTACACAGGGGGCTTTTTCCACTGAAGCTTTCTTT.

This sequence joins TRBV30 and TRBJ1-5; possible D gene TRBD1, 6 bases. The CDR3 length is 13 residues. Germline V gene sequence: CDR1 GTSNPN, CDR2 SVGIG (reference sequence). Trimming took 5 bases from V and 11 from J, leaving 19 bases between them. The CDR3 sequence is CAWGGGSHLAQHF. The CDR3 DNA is TGTGCCTGGGGGGGCGGTTCCCATCTGGCCCAGCATTTT.

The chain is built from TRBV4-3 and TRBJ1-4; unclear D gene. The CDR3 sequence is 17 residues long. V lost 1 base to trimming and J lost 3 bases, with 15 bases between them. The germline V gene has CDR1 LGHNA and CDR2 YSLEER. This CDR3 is CASSQGAGRAANEKLFF. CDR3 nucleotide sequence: TGCGCCAGCAGCCAAGGGGCCGGCCGGGCCGCTAATGAAAAACTGTTTTTT.

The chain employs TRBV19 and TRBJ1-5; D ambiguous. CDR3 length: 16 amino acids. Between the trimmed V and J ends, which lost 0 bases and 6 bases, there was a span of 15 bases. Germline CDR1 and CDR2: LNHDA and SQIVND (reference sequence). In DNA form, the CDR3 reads TGTGCCAGTAGTATAGAATACGGGCAAGTGAGTCAGCCCCAGCATTTT. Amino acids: CASSIEYGQVSQPQHF.

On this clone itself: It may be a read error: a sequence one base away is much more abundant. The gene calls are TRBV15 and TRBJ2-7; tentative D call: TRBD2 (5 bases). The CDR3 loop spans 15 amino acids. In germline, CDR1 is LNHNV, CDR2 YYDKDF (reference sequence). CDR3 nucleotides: TGTGTCACCAGCAGAGAGGGCGGGTCCTCCTACGAGCAGTACTTC. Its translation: CVTSREGGSSYEQYF.

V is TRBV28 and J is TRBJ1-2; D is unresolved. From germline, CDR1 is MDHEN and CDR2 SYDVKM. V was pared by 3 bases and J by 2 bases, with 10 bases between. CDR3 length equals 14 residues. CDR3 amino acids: CASSFGPFNYGYTF. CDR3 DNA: TGTGCCAGCAGTTTCGGTCCCTTCAACTATGGCTACACCTTC.

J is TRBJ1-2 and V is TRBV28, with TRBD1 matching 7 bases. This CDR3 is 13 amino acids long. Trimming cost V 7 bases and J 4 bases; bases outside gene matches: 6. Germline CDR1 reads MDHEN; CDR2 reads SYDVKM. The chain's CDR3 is CASTWTGSYGYTF. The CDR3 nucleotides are TGTGCCAGCACCTGGACAGGTTCCTATGGCTACACCTTC.

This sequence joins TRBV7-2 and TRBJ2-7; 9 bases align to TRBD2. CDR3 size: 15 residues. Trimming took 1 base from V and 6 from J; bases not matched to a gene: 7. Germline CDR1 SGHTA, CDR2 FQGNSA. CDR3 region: CASSLGSSGSLEQYF. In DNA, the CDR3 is TGTGCCAGCAGCTTAGGCAGTAGCGGGAGTCTCGAGCAGTACTTC.

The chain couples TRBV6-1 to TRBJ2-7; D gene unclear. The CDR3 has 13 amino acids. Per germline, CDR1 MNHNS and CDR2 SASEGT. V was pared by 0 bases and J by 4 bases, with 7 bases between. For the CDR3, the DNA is TGTGCCAGCAGTGAAGCAAGGTGGTACGAGCAGTACTTC. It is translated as CASSEARWYEQYF.

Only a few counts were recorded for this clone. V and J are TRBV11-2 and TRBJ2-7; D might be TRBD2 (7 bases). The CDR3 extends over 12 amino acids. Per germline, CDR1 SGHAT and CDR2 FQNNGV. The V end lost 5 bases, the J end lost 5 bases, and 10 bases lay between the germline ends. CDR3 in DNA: TGTGCCAGCAGCAGGGGGGGCGACGAGCAGTACTTC. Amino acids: CASSRGGDEQYF.

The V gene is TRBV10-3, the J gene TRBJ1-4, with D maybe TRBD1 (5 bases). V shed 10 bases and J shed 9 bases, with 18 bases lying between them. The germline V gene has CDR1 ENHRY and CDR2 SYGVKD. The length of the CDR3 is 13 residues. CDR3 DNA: TGTGCCACCCTCAATTCGGGGGAGCAAAAACTGTTTTTT. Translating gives CATLNSGEQKLFF.

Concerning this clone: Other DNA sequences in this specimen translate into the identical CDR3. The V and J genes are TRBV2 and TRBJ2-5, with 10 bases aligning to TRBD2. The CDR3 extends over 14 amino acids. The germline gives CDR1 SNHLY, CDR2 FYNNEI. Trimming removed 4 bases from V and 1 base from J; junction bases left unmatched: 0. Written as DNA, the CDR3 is TGTGCCAGCAGTGGACTAGCGGGCCAAGAGACCCAGTACTTC. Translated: CASSGLAGQETQYF.

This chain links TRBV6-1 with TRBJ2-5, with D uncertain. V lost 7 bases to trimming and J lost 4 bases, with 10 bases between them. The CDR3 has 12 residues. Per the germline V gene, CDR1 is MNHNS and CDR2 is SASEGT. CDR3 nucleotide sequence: TGTGCCAGCACCTGGGGTGTAGAGACCCAGTACTTC. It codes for CASTWGVETQYF.

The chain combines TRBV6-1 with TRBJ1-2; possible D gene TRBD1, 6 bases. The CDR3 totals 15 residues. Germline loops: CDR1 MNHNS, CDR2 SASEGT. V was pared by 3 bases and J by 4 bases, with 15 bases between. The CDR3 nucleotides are TGTGCCAGCAGTGAGAACAGGGCCTTGGGCTATGGCTACACCTTC. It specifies CASSENRALGYGYTF.